This TCR beta chain came from a study of blood T cells in healthy people across ages. Sample-barcoded 5' priming and a J-beta primer mix drove a second PCR of roughly 7 to 11 cycles. A single record per CDR3 protein comes from TCRdb applying MiXCR to the 5' RACE reads. The sample has around 750,000 distinct CDR3 sequences, about 55% seen once. Looked up from germline, CDR1 is KGHSH and CDR2 is LQKENI. The CDR3 spans 15 residues. Trimming stripped 3 bases from V and 3 bases from J, with 14 bases between. Sequencing input: blood. The V gene is TRBV18, the J gene TRBJ1-2, with a possible D match to TRBD1 (5 bases). The clonotype comes from a man older than 75 in good health. The CDR3 coding sequence is TGTGCCAGCTCACCGATTATTCCGACAGACTATGGCTACACCTTC. As protein: CASSPIIPTDYGYTF. Full variable domain (remainder filled in from reference TRBV18 and TRBJ1-2): NAGVMQNPRHLVRRRGQEARLRCSPMKGHSHVYWYRQLPEEGLKFMVYLQKENIIDESGMPKERFSAEFPKEGPSILRIQQVVRGDSAAYFCASSPIIPTDYGYTFGSGTRLTVV.